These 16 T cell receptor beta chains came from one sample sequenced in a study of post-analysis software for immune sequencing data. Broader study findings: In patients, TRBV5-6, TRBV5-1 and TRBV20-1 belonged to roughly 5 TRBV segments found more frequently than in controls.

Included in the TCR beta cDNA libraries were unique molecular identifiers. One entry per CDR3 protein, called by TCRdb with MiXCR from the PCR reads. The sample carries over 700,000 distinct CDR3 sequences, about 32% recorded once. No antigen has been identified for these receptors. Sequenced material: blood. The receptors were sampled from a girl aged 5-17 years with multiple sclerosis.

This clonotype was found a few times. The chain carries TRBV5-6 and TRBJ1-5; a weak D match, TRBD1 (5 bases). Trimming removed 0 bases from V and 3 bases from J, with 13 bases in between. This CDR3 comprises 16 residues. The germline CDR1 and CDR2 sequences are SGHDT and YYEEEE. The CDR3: CASSLGLDRFNQPQHF. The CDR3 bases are TGTGCCAGCAGCTTGGGCCTCGACAGATTCAATCAGCCCCAGCATTTT. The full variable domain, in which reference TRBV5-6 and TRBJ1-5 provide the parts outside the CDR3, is DAGVTQSPTHLIKTRGQQVTLRCSPKSGHDTVSWYQQALGQGPQFIFQYYEEEERQRGNFPDRFSGHQFPNYSSELNVNALLLGDSALYLCASSLGLDRFNQPQHFGDGTRLSIL.

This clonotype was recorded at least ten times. The CDR3 DNA reads as TGCAGTGCCGAGGCCAGCACAGATACGCAGTATTTT. This gives the protein CSAEASTDTQYF. J is TRBJ2-3 and V is TRBV20-1; D ambiguous. This CDR3 has 12 amino acids. CDR1 is DFQATT and CDR2 is SNEGSKA in the germline V gene (reference sequence). The V end was cut by 6 bases, the J end by 0 bases, with 7 bases between.

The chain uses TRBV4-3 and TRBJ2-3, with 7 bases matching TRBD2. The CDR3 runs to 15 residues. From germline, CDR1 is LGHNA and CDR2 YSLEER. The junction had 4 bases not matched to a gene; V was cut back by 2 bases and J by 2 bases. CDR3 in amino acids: CASSQRAGTTDTQYF. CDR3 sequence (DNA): TGCGCCAGCAGCCAACGAGCGGGGACCACAGATACGCAGTATTTT.

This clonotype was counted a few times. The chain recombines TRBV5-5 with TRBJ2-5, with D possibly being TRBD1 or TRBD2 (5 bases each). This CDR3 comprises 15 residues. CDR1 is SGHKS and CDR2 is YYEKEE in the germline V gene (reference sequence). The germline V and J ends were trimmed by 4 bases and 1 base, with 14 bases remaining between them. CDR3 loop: CASSPGTALQETQYF. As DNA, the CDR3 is TGTGCCAGCAGCCCAGGGACCGCCCTCCAAGAGACCCAGTACTTC.

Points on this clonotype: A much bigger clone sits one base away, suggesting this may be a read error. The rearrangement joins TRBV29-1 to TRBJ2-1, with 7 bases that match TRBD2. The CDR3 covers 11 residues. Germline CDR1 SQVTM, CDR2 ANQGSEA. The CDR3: CSGTLAVERFF. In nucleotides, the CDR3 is TGCAGCGGCACCCTAGCGGTTGAGCGGTTCTTC.

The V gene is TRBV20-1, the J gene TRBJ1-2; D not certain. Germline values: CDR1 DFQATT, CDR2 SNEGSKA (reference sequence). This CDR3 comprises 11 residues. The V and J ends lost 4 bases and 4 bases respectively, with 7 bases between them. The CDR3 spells CSAMAGYGYTF. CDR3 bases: TGCAGTGCTATGGCGGGCTATGGCTACACCTTC.

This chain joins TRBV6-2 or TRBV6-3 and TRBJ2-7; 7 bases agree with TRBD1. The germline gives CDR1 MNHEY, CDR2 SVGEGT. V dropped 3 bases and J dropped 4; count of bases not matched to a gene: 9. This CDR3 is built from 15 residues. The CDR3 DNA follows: TGTGCCAGCAGTTATGAAGGGGGCGGATCATACGAGCAGTACTTC. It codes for CASSYEGGGSYEQYF.

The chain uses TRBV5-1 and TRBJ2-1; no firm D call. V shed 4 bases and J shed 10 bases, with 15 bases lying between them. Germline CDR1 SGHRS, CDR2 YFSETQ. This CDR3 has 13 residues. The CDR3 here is CASSPPVEWEQFF. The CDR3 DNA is TGCGCCAGCAGCCCCCCGGTGGAATGGGAGCAGTTCTTC.

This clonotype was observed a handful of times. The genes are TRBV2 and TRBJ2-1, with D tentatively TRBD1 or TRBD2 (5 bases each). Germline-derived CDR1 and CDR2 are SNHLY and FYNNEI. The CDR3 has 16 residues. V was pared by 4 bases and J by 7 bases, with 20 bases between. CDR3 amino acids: CASSVWARPEGNEQFF. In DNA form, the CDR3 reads TGTGCCAGCAGTGTTTGGGCCCGTCCCGAGGGGAATGAGCAGTTCTTC. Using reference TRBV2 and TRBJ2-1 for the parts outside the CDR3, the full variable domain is EPEVTQTPSHQVTQMGQEVILRCVPISNHLYFYWYRQILGQKVEFLVSFYNNEISEKSEIFDDQFSVERPDGSNFTLKIRSTKLEDSAMYFCASSVWARPEGNEQFFGPGTRLTVL.

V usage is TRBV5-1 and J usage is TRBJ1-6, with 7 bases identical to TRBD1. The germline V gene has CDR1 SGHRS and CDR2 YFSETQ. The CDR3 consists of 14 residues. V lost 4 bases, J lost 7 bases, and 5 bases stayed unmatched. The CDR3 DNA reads TGCGCCAGCAGCGGGGACAGTCCGAATTCACCCCTCCACTTT. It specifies CASSGDSPNSPLHF.

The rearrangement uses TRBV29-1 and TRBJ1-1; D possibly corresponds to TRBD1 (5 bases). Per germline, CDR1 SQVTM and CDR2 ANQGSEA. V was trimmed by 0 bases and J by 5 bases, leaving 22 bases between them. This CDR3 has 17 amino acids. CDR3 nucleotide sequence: TGCAGCGTTGAAGATCCCCCAGGGCCCGGGATCGGGACTGAAGCTTTCTTT. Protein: CSVEDPPGPGIGTEAFF. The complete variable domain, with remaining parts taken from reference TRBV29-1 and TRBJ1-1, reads SAVISQKPSRDICQRGTSLTIQCQVDSQVTMMFWYRQQPGQSLTLIATANQGSEATYESGFVIDKFPISRPNLTFSTLTVSNMSPEDSSIYLCSVEDPPGPGIGTEAFFGQGTRLTVV.

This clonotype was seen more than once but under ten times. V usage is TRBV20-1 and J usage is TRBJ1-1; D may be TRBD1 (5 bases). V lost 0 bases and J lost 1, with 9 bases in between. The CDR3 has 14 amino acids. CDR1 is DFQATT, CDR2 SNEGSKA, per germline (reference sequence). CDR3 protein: CSARDQGWNTEAFF. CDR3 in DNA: TGCAGTGCTAGAGATCAGGGTTGGAACACTGAAGCTTTCTTT.

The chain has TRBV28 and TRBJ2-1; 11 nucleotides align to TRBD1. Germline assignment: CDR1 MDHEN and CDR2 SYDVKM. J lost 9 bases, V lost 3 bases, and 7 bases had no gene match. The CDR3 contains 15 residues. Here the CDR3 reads CASSFWAGTGGEQFF. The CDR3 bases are TGTGCCAGCAGTTTTTGGGCAGGGACAGGGGGTGAGCAGTTCTTC.

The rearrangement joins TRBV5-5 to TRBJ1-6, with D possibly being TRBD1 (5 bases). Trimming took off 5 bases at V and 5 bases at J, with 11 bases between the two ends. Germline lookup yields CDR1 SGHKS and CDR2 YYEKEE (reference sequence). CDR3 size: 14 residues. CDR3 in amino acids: CASSWGMDNSPLHF. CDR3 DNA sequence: TGTGCCAGCAGTTGGGGCATGGATAATTCACCCCTCCACTTT.

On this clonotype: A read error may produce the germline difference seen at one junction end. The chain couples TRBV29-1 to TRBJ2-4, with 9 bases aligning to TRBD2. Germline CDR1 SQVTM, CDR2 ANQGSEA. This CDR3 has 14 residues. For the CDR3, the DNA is TGCAGCGTAGCGGGAGGCCCAGCCAAAAGCATTCAGTACTTC. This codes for CSVAGGPAKSIQYF.

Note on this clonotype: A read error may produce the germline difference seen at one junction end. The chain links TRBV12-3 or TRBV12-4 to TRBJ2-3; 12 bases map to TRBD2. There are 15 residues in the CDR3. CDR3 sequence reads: CASSYGLAGPDTRYF. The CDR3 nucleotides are TGTGCCAGCAGTTACGGACTAGCGGGACCAGATACGCGGTATTTT.